This note documents a single T cell receptor beta chain sequence. Its antigen is still unknown. The read finishes 3 residues shy of the CDR3 end, and the germline J gene is used to complete it. Using the immunoSEQ assay, multiplex PCR amplified TCR beta CDR3 regions from an average of approximately 1,100 ng of genomic DNA per sample. Primer bias was corrected in the assay by using a complete synthetic TCR repertoire to establish an amplification baseline. The amplicons were sequenced using the Illumina platform. As for how the authors treated the data: Sequence errors were corrected by clustering with frequency ratios and a modified nearest-neighbor algorithm, and the sequences were then analyzed in the immunoSEQ Analyzer using IMGT gene definitions. TCR richness and evenness were averaged over 20 rarefaction repeats at each rarefaction depth, excluding samples with fewer sequences than the depth. Wilcoxon rank sum tests with FDR correction were used to compare V, D and J gene relative abundances between the groups. An intraclass correlation of roughly 96% for TCR richness and an average of about 80% across 65 to 70 gene segments were obtained from the blinded duplicates. Entries here come from immuneACCESS through TCRdb and include only in-frame sequences with V and J called. Some clones fail to appear in such tables; in the studies checked, an unresolved V gene covers under half of the shortfall, and the cause of the remainder is unknown. V, J and clone size were drawn from that table, and D and trimming were deduced from the DNA. The sample table records 28,000 or so clones. About 8.1% of the sample is held by the ten biggest clonotypes.

The data derive from a study of T cells in women clearing cervical HPV infection listed by TCRdb under 2018. Regarding the research as a whole: The cases were about 27 women with histologically confirmed HPV16-related CIN3 or worse, and 2 of these cases were invasive cancers. In the parent cohort, 9,500 to 13,000 women aged 18 or older were enrolled in Guanacaste, Costa Rica, during 1993 to 1994 and then followed for under nine years. The 25 or so controls were women who cleared a single incident HPV16 infection within 12 months without developing precancer or cancer. HLA typing was available for only a few women, so HLA type could not be excluded as a confounder. An exploratory proof-of-principle case-control study, nested within the Guanacaste HPV Natural History Study in Costa Rica, was conducted to compare TCR repertoires across cervical HPV16 outcomes. Five blinded duplicates per group were added as quality controls, giving around 60 samples: approximately 50 participants and 10 replicates. Cases had a median age of around 34 years compared with 38 to 40 for controls, and baseline characteristics showed no significant differences between the groups. Among cases, blood sampling occurred a median of roughly 160 days after lesion detection, with an interquartile range of about 80 to 230 days. Cases and controls were matched on year of sample collection and on age within five years. Blood from cases was drawn at the visit where the lesion was first identified, while blood from controls was drawn once the infection was no longer detected. The study at large found these results: Because T-cell numbers per sample were unknown, differences in richness could reflect varying T-cell content rather than repertoire biology. CIN3+ cases had significantly higher TCR repertoire richness than controls across sequencing depths, but evenness did not differ between the groups. Lower TRBV6-7 relative abundance was observed in cases than in controls (about 0.099% versus 0.17%; Bonferroni P = 0.0008). Because of the cross-sectional design, the study could not determine whether the associations came before infection or resulted from infection, and neither effector/memory subsets nor HPV-specific T cells were isolated. Cases were distinguished from controls with an estimated AUC of approximately 0.79 by random forest classifiers combining richness and V gene abundances.

CDR1 and CDR2 (DFQATT, SNEGSKA) derive from the germline V gene (reference sequence). Measured from the cysteine to the phenylalanine, the CDR3 is 16 residues long. Only the CDR3 bases that were read are kept: 39 of them, in frame from base 1. Relative to germline, V is 3 bases shorter and J is 1 base shorter, with 18 bases between their ends. Every participant had a single incident cervical HPV16 infection, and women with prevalent HPV16 infections were excluded. Cervical HPV DNA was detected by MY09/MY11 PCR and genotyped by dot-blot hybridization. Less than 19 mL of heparinized blood was centrifuged, after which the buffy coat was aliquoted, frozen at -30 degrees C, and then stored at -80 degrees C. QIAGEN kits were used to extract genomic DNA from the buffy coat specimens.

The TCR was taken from a woman aged 18-69 years with a cervical HPV16 infection that either progressed to CIN3+ or cleared (not recorded which). The sequence joins TRBV20-1 to TRBJ1-1; the D gene is perhaps TRBD1, from 6 matching bases. Sequencing used blood buffy coat. The CDR3 corresponds to CSARYYRQVQNTEAFF. The covered CDR3 bases are TGCAGTGCTAGGTATTACCGACAGGTCCAGAACACTGAA.